This T cell receptor beta chain was identified during a study of PD-L1 blockade in urothelial cancer. Germline CDR1 is SSHAT and CDR2 is FNYEAQ (reference sequence). CDR3 length equals 16 residues. With respect to this clone: One end of the junction varies from germline; a read error may be responsible.

The data were produced by immunoSEQ multiplex PCR, yet TCRdb's version contains in-frame clones alone and is incomplete. This sample has approximately 32,000 clones, with around 80% found just once. This receptor was obtained from a man in his sixties with urothelial cancer. The sample here was PBMCs, taken around atezolizumab (anti-PD-L1) treatment. The chain links TRBV7-7 to TRBJ2-5; 7 bases agree with TRBD2. The CDR3: CASSSTAGNGGETQYF. CDR3 coding DNA: TGTGCTAGCAGCTCCACTGCGGGGAACGGGGGGGAGACCCAGTACTTC.